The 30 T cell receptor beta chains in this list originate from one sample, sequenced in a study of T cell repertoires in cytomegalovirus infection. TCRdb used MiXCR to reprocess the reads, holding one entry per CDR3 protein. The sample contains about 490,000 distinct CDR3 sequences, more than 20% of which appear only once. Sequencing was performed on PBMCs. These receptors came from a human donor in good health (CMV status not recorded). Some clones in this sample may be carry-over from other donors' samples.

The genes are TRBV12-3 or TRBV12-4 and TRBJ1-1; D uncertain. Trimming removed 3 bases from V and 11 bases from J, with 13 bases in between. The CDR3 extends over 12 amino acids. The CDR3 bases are TGTGCCAGCAGTTTTCTGACCGCCGGGGCTTTCTTT. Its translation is CASSFLTAGAFF.

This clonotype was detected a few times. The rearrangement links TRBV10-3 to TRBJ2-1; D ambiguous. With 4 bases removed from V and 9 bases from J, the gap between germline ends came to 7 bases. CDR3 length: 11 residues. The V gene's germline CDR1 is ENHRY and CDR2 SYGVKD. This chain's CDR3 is CAISGRGEQFF. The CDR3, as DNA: TGTGCCATCAGTGGCCGAGGTGAGCAGTTCTTC.

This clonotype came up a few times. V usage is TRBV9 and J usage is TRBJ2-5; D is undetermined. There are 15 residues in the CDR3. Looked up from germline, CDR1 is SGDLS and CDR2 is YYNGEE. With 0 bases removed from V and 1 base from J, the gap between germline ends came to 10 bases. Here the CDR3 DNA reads TGTGCCAGCAGCGTAGTGCCAGGTCCCCAAGAGACCCAGTACTTC. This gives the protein CASSVVPGPQETQYF.

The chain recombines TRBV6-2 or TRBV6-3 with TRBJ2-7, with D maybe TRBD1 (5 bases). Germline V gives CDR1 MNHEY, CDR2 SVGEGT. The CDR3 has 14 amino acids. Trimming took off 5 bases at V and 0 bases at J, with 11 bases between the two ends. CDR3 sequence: CASSSHDSSYEQYV. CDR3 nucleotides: TGTGCCAGCAGTAGCCACGACAGCTCCTACGAGCAGTACGTC.

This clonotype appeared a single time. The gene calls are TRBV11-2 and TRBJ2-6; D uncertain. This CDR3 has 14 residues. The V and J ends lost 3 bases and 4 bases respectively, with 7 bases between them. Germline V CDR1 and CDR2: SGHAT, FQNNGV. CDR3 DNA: TGTGCCAGCAGCTTCTTTGGGGGGGCCAACGTCCTGACTTTC. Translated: CASSFFGGANVLTF.

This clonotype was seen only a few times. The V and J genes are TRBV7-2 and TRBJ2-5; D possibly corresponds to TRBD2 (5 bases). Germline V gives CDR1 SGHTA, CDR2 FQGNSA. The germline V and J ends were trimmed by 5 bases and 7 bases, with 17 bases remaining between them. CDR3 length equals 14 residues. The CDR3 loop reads CASSLDFGGRTQYF. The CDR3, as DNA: TGTGCCAGCAGCCTCGATTTTGGCGGGCGGACCCAGTACTTC.

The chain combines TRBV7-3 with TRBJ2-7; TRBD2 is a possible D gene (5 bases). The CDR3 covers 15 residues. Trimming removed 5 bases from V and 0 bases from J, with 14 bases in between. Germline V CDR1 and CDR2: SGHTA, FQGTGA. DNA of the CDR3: TGTGCCAGCAGCCCCGGGATTACACCCTCCTACGAGCAGTACTTC. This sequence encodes CASSPGITPSYEQYF.

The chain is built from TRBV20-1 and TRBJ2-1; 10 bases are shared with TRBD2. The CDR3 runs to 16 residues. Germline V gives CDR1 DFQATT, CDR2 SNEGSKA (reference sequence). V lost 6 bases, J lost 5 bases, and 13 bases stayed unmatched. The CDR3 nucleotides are TGCAGTGCGTTTGGCCTACCTAGCGGGAGTAACAATGAGCAGTTCTTC. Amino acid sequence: CSAFGLPSGSNNEQFF.

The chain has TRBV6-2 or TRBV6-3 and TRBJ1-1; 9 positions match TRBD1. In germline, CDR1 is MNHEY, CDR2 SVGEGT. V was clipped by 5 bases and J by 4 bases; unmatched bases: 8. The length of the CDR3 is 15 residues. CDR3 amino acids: CASSLLGTGLTEAFF. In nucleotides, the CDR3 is TGTGCCAGCAGTCTCCTCGGGACAGGGCTCACTGAAGCTTTCTTT.

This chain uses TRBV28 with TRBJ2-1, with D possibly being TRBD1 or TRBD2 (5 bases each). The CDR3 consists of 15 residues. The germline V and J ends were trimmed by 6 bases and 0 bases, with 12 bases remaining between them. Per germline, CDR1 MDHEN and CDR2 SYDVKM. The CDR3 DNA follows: TGTGCCAGCAGGGCCGGGGCCCTCTCCTACAATGAGCAGTTCTTC. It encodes CASRAGALSYNEQFF.

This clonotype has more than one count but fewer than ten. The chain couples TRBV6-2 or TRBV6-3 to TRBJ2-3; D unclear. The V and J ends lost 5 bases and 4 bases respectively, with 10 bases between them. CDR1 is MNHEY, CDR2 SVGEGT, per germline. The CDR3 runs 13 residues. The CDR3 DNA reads TGTGCCAGCAGTCCCTGGGAAGCAGATACGCAGTATTTT. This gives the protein CASSPWEADTQYF.

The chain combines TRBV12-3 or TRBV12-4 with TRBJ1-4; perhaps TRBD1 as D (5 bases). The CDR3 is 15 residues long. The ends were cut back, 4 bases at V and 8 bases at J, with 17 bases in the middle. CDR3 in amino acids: CASSSGASRREKLFF. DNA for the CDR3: TGTGCCAGCAGTTCTGGGGCCTCAAGGCGGGAAAAACTGTTTTTT.

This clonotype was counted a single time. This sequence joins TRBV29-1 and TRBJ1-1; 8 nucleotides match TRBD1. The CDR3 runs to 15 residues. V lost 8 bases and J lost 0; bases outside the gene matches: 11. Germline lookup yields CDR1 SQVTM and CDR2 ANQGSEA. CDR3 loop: CSTRQGLELNTEAFF. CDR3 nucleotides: TGCAGCACAAGACAGGGGTTGGAGTTGAACACTGAAGCTTTCTTT.

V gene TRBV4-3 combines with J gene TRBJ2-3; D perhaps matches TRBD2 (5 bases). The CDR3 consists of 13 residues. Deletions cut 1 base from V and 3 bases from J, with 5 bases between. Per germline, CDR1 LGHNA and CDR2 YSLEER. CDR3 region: CASSQGTTDTQYF. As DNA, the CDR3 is TGCGCCAGCAGCCAAGGGACTACAGATACGCAGTATTTT.

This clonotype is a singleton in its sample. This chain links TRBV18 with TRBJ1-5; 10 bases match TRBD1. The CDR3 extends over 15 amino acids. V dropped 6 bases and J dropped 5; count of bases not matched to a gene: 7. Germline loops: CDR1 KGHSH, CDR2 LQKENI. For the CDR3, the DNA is TGTGCCAGCTCGGGACAGGGACAGGGGTATCAGCCCCAGCATTTT. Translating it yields CASSGQGQGYQPQHF.

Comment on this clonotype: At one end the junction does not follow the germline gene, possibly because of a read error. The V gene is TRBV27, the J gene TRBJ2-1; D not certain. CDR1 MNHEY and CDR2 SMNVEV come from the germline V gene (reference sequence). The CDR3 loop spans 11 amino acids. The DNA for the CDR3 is TGTGCCAACAAACTCGGGCCCGCGGCCCTCTTC. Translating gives CANKLGPAALF.

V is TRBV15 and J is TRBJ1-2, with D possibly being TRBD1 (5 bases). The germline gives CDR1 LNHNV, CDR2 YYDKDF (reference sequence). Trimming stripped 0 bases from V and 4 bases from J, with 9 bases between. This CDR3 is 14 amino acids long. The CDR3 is CATSRDEGSYGYTF. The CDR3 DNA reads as TGTGCCACCAGCAGAGATGAGGGGAGCTATGGCTACACCTTC.

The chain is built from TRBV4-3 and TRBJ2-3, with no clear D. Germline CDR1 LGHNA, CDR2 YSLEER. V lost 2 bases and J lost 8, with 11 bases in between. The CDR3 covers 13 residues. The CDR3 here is CASSQLGSLTQYF. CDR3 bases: TGCGCCAGCAGCCAATTAGGGTCCCTTACGCAGTATTTT.

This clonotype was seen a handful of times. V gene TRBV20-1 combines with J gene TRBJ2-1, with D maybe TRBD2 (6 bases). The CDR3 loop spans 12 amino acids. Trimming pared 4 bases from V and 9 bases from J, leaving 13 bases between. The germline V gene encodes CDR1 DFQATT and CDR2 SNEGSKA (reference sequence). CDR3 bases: TGCAGTGCTAAAGCGGGCCCCTCTGAGCAGTTCTTC. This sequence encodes CSAKAGPSEQFF.

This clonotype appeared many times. The CDR3, as DNA: TGTGCCAGCAGTTACTCAGAAAAGGACCCAAGCTCCTACGAGCAGTACTTC. Its protein is CASSYSEKDPSSYEQYF. The chain uses TRBV6-2 or TRBV6-3 and TRBJ2-7; no firm D call. The V gene lost 0 bases and the J gene lost 0 bases, with 15 bases spanning the gap. The CDR3 is 17 residues long. The germline V gene has CDR1 MNHEY and CDR2 SVGEGT.

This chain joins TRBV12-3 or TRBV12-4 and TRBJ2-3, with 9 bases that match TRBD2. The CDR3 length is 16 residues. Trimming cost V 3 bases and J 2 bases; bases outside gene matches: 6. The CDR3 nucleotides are TGTGCCAGCAGTTTGGGGCTAGCGGGATTCACAGATACGCAGTATTTT. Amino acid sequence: CASSLGLAGFTDTQYF.

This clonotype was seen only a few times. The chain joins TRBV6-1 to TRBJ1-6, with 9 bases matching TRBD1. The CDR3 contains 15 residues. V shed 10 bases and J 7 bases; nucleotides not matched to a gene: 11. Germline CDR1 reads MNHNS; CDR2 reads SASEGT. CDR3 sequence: CATERIGTGNSPLHF. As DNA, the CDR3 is TGTGCCACCGAACGGATCGGGACAGGGAATTCACCCCTCCACTTT.

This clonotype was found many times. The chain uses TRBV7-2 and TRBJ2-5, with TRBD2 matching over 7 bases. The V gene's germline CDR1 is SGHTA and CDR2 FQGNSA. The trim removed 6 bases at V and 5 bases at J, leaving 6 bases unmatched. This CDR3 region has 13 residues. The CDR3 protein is CASRELARETQYF. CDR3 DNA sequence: TGTGCCAGCAGGGAACTAGCGCGGGAGACCCAGTACTTC.

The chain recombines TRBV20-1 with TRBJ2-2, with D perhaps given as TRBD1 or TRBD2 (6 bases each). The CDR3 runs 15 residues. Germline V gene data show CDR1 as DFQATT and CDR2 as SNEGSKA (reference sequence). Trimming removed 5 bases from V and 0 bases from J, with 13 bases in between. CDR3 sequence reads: CSAPQGTANTGELFF. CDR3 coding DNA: TGCAGTGCTCCCCAGGGGACTGCGAACACCGGGGAGCTGTTTTTT.

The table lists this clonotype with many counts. The CDR3 DNA follows: TGTGCCAGCAGTTTAAGGGACCCCCGGTACGCTGAAGCTTTCTTT. It codes for CASSLRDPRYAEAFF. This rearrangement joins TRBV12-3 or TRBV12-4 to TRBJ1-1; a weak D match, TRBD1 (5 bases). Trimming cost V 2 bases and J 6 bases, with 16 bases left between them. The CDR3 spans 15 residues.

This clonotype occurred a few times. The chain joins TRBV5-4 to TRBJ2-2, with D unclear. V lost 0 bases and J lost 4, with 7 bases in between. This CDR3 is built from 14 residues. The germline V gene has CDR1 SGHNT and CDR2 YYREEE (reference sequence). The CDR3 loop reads CASSLEQSTGELFF. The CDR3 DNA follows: TGTGCCAGCAGCTTGGAGCAGAGCACCGGGGAGCTGTTTTTT.

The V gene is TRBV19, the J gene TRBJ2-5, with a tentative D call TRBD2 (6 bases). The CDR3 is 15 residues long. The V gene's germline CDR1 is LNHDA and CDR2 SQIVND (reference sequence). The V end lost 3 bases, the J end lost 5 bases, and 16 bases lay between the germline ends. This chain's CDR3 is CASSIAGGGLETQYF. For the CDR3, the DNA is TGTGCCAGTAGTATCGCCGGGGGAGGCTTGGAGACCCAGTACTTC.

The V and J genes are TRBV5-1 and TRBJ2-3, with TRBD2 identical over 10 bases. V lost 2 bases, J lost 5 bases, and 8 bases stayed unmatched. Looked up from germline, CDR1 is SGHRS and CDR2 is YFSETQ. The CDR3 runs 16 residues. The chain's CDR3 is CASSFGSAGGRDTQYF. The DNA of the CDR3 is TGCGCCAGCAGCTTCGGGTCAGCGGGAGGGCGAGATACGCAGTATTTT.

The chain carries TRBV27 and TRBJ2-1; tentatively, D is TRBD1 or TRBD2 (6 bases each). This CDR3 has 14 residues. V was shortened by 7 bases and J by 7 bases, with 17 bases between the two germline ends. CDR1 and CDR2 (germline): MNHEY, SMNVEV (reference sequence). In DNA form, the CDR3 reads TGTGCCAGCACTGGGGGGCTAATAGGGAATGAGCAGTTCTTC. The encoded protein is CASTGGLIGNEQFF.

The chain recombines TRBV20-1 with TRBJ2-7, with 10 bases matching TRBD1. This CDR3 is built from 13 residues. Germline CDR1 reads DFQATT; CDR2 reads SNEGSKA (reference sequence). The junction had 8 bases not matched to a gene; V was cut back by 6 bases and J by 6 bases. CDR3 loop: CSASLGDRGEQYF. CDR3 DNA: TGCAGTGCAAGCCTCGGGGACAGGGGCGAGCAGTACTTC.